The clone carrying this T cell receptor beta chain was detected once. The data derive from a study of Ad26.COV2.S vaccination and SARS-CoV-2 variants. Profiling relied on immunoSEQ multiplex PCR, and the TCRdb table lists in-frame clones only, not all of them. The sample has about 320,000 clones, around 81% seen once. Described treatment: about 20 received Ad26.COV2.S at low or high dose, single or two shots; 5 received placebo; per-sample allocation not given. The samples date from day 63 after the first vaccine or placebo injection. The CDR3 runs to 15 residues. V lost 1 base to trimming and J lost 9 bases, with 16 bases between them. From germline, CDR1 is SEHNR and CDR2 FQNEAQ (reference sequence).

The starting material was peripheral blood, obtained in a trial of Ad26.COV2.S vaccine versus placebo. This receptor was taken from a person aged 18-65 years who received the Ad26.COV2.S COVID-19 vaccine or a placebo. The gene calls are TRBV7-9 and TRBJ2-1; the D gene is possibly TRBD2 (5 bases). The DNA for the CDR3 is TGTGCCAGCAGCTTAGTGGCGGGCCCGGGCGTTGAGCAGTTCTTC. Translation: CASSLVAGPGVEQFF.